This T cell receptor (beta chain) was sequenced during a study of cytomegalovirus exposure and HLA in healthy donors. Points on this clone: Its antigen is currently unknown.

V lost 7 bases and J lost 4; bases outside the gene matches: 4. CDR1 and CDR2 (germline): MNHEY, SVGAGI. The CDR3 has 14 residues. The PCR ran on 60 Vbeta and 13 Jbeta primers. Assay used: immunoSEQ multiplex PCR; TCRdb lists only in-frame clones, some missing. The table lists more than 75,000 clones, approximately 84% of them singletons. Regarding the study as a whole: Later analysis showed TCR association rates varying by HLA locus, highest for DRB1 and lowest for HLA-C. Reported findings show TCR beta sequences accurately forecast HLA-A and HLA-B alleles in most subjects. Presence/absence analyses took donor sequencing depth as roughly uniform.

The V call is TRBV6-5, the J call TRBJ2-3, with 11 bases that match TRBD2. This clonotype was obtained from a young woman in good health and CMV-seropositive. The sequencing input was PBMCs. In DNA form, the CDR3 reads TGTGCCAGCAAACCGGGACTAGCGGCAGATACGCAGTATTTT. This codes for CASKPGLAADTQYF.